The clone carrying this TCR beta chain was recorded at least ten times. Its matching antigen is unknown. Diagnostic decisions used clinical symptoms, serum thyroxine and TRAb, thyroid ultrasound and orbital computed tomography. These data come from a study of T cells in Graves' hyperthyroidism and ophthalmopathy. Study conclusions and caveats: Separating ophthalmopathy from stable hyperthyroidism was achieved by a 13 V-J model. Most clonotypes that expanded in the thyroid above 0.001 also showed up in blood. For ophthalmopathy, model prediction preceded onset by a median roughly 6.5 months.

Germline CDR1 reads MDHEN; CDR2 reads SYDVKM. CDR3 length equals 20 residues. With V trimmed by 3 bases and J by 5 bases, 16 bases remained unmatched. RNA transcripts gave rise to amplified TCR beta CDR3 regions. A set of HTBI primers served as the primers for a first-round RT-PCR of the TCR CDR3. In TCRdb, the multiplex PCR reads were re-called with MiXCR into one record per CDR3 protein. Of over 300,000 distinct CDR3 sequences listed, roughly 13% are singletons. The sample consisted of blood. The chain uses TRBV28 and TRBJ2-2; 12 nucleotides line up with TRBD2. This clonotype was obtained from a woman aged 55-70 years with Graves' hyperthyroidism. Here the CDR3 reads CASSFLLPSGRARRTGELFF. For the CDR3, the DNA is TGTGCCAGCAGTTTCCTCCTCCCTAGCGGGAGGGCTCGGCGAACCGGGGAGCTGTTTTTT.